This T cell receptor beta chain was sequenced in a study of T cells after yellow fever vaccination. About the study: Preparation of fractions with low cell numbers was performed using SMART-Seq v4 Ultra Low Input. Whole-study results and caveats: Clonotype sharing between CD4 and CD8 compartments was small. Weaker in magnitude, the secondary response showed a faster peak on day 5 versus 15.

This clonotype turned up a few times. The antigen is unknown. The CDR3 is 14 residues long. Germline loops: CDR1 LGHDT, CDR2 YNNKEL (reference sequence). V lost 1 base, J lost 6 bases, and 10 bases lay in between. One entry per CDR3 protein, called by TCRdb with MiXCR from the 5' RACE reads. The sample carries some 350,000 distinct CDR3 sequences, around 6.5% recorded once. J is TRBJ1-5 and V is TRBV3-1, with a possible D match to TRBD1 (5 bases). This TCR derives from a man younger than 40 who received the YFV17D yellow fever vaccine. The sample consisted of PBMCs, taken 5 days after the yellow fever booster vaccination. This CDR3 reads CASSQAGFSQPQHF. CDR3 sequence (DNA): TGTGCCAGCAGCCAAGCAGGGTTTTCTCAGCCCCAGCATTTT. Variable domain in full (rest from reference TRBV3-1 and TRBJ1-5): DTAVSQTPKYLVTQMGNDKSIKCEQNLGHDTMYWYKQDSKKFLKIMFSYNNKELIINETVPNRFSPKSPDKAHLNLHINSLELGDSAVYFCASSQAGFSQPQHFGDGTRLSIL.